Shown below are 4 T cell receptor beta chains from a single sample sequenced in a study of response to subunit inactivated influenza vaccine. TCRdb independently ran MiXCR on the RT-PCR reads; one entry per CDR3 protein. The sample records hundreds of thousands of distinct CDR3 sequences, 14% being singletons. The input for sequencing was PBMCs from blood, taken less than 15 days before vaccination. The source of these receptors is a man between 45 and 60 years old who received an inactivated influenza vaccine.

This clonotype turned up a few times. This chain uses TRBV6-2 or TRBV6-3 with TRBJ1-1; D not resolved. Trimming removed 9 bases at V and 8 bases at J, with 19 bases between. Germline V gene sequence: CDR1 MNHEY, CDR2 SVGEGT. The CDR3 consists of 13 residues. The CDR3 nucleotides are TGTGCCAGTAGCAACCTCCGGACGCCCGAAGCTTTCTTT. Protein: CASSNLRTPEAFF.

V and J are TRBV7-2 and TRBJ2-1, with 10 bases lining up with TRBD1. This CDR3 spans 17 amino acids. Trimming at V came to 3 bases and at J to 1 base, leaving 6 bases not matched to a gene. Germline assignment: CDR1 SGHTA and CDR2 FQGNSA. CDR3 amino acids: CASSLRDRGFSYNEQFF. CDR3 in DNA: TGTGCCAGCAGCTTGAGGGACAGGGGATTTTCCTACAATGAGCAGTTCTTC.

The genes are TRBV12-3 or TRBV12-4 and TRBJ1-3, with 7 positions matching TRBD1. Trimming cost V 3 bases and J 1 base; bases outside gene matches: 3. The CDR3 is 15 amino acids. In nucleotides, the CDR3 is TGTGCCAGCAGTTTCCCGACAGGGTCTGGAAACACCATATATTTT. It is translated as CASSFPTGSGNTIYF.

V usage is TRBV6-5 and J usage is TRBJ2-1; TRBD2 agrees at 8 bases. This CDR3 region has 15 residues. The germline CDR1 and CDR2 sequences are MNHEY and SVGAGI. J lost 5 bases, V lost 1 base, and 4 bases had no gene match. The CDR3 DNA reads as TGTGCCAGCAGTTACTGGGCGGGGGGAAACAATGAGCAGTTCTTC. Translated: CASSYWAGGNNEQFF.